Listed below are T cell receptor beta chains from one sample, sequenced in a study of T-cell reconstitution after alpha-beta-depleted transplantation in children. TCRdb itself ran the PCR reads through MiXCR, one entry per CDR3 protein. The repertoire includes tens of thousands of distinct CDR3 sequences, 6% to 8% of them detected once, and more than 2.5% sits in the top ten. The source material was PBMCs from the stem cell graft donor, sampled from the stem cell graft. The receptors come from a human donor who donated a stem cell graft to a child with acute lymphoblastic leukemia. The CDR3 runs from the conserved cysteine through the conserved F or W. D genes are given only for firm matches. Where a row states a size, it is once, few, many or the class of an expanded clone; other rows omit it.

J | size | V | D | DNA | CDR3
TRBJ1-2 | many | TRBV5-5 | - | TGTGCCAGCAGCGGCCACCCAGCTAACTATGGCTACACCTTC | CASSGHPANYGYTF
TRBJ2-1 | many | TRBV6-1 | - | TGTGCCAGCAGTCCAGCGTCCCGGACCCGCAATGAGCAGTTCTTC | CASSPASRTRNEQFF
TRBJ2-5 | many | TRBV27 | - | TGTGCCAGCAGTTTGTCCAGGGCACAAGAGACCCAGTACTTC | CASSLSRAQETQYF
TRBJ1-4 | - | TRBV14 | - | TGTGCCAGCAGCCAAGATCTGCGGGGGTTTGCTGAAAAACTGTTTTTT | CASSQDLRGFAEKLFF
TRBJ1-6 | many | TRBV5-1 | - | TGCGCCAGCAGCTTGGAGGTATCCAATTCACCCCTCCACTTT | CASSLEVSNSPLHF
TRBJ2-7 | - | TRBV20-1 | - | TGCAGTGCTAGAGTACGGACAGCATCCTACGAGCAGTACTTC | CSARVRTASYEQYF
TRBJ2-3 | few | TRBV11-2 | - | TGTGCCAGCAGCCAGACTGTTCTCACAGATACGCAGTATTTT | CASSQTVLTDTQYF
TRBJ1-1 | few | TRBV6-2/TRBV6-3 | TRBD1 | TGTGCCAGCAGTCAAACGACAGGGAGTGAAGCTTTCTTT | CASSQTTGSEAFF
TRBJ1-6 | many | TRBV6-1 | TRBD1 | TGTGCCAGCAGCACGACAGGGTTTGGATCACCCCTCCACTTT | CASSTTGFGSPLHF
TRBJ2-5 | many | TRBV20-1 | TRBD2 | TGCAGTGCTAGAAACGCCAGAGCGGGGCCCCAAGAGACCCAGTACTTC | CSARNARAGPQETQYF
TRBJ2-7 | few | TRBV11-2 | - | TGTGCCAGCAGCCAAGTTACCGGGACCCGAAACGAGCAGTACTTC | CASSQVTGTRNEQYF
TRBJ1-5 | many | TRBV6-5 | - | TGTGCCAGCAGTTACTCGGGGGGGGATCAGCCCCAGCATTTT | CASSYSGGDQPQHF
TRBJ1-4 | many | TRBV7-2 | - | TGTGCCAGCAGCTTAGATGGCCGGGGTGAAAAACTGTTTTTT | CASSLDGRGEKLFF
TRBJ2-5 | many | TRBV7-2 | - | TGTGCCAGCAGCTCCGGATGTGGGGAGACCCAGTACTTC | CASSSGCGETQYF
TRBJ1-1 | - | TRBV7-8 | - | TGTGCCAGCAGCTCCTTAGGGAGCACTGAAGCTTTCTTT | CASSSLGSTEAFF
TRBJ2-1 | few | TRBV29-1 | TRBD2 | TGCAGCGTGGATGGGACTAGCGGCTACAATGAGCAGTTCTTC | CSVDGTSGYNEQFF